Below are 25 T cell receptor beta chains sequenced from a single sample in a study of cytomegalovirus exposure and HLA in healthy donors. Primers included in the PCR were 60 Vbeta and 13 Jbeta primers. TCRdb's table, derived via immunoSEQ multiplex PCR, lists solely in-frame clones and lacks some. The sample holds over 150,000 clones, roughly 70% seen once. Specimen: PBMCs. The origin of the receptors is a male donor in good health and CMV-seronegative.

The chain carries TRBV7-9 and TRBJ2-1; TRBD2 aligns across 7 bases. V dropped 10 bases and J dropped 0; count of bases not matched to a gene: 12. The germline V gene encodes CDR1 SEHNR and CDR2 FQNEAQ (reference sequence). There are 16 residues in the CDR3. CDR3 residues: CANPQRGESSYNEQFF. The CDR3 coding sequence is TGTGCCAACCCACAACGGGGGGAGAGCTCCTACAATGAGCAGTTCTTC.

CDR3 coding DNA: TGTGCCAGCAGCTGGGGACAGTTCATCTACGAGCAGTACTTC. Protein sequence: CASSWGQFIYEQYF. The V call is TRBV11-2, the J call TRBJ2-5; 7 bases agree with TRBD1. TRBJ2-7 explains the end of the DNA better; the J call may be wrong. The CDR3 runs 14 residues. Germline CDR1 is SGHAT and CDR2 is FQNNGV.

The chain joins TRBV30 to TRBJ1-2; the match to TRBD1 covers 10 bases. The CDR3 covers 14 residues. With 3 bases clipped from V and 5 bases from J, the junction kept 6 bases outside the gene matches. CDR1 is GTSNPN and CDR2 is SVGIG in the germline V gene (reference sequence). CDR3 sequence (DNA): TGTGCCTGGAGGGTGACAGGGGGCGGTTATGGCTACACCTTC. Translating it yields CAWRVTGGGYGYTF.

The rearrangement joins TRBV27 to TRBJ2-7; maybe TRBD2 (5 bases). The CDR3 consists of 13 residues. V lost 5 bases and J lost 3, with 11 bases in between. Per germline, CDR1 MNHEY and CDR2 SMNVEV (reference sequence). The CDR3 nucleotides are TGTGCCAGCAGTGAGGGCAAGCTCTACGAGCAGTACTTC. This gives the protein CASSEGKLYEQYF.

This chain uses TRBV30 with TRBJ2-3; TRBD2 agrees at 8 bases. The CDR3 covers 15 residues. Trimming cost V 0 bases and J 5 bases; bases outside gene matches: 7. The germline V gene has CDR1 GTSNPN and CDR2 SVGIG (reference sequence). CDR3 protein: CAWSVSGSGIDTQYF. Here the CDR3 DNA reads TGTGCCTGGAGTGTGAGCGGGAGCGGGATAGATACGCAGTATTTT.

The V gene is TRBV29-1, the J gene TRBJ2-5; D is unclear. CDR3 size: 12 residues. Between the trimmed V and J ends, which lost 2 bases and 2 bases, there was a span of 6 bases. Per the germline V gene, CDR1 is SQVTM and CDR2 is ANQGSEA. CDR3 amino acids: CSVEKRQETQYF. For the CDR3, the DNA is TGCAGCGTTGAAAAGAGACAAGAGACCCAGTACTTC.

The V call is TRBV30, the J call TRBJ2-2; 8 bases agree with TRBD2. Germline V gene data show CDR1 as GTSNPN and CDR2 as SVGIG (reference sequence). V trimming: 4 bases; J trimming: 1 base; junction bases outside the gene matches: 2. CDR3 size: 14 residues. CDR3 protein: CAWTGGENTGELFF. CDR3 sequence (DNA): TGTGCCTGGACGGGGGGGGAGAACACCGGGGAGCTGTTTTTT.

The CDR3 DNA sequence: TGTGCCAGCAGTGAACCCGGGACAGGGAACACTGAAGCTTTCTTT. It encodes CASSEPGTGNTEAFF. The chain is built from TRBV25-1 and TRBJ1-1, with 8 bases identical to TRBD1. Germline V gene lookup returns CDR1 MGHDK and CDR2 SYGVNS. CDR3 length: 15 amino acids. V was clipped by 2 bases and J by 1 base; unmatched bases: 3.

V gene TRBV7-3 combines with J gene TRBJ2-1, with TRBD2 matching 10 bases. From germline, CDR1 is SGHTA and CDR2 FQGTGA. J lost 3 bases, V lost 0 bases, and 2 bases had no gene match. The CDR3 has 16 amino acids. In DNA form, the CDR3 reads TGTGCCAGCAGCTTAACGTCTAGCGGGGGCTACAATGAGCAGTTCTTC. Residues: CASSLTSSGGYNEQFF.

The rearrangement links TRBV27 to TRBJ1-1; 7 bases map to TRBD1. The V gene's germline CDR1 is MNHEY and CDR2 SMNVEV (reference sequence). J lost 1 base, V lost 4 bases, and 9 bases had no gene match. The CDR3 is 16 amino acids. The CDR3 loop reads CASSSLQGHQNTEAFF. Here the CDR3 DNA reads TGTGCCAGCAGTTCCTTACAGGGGCACCAGAACACTGAAGCTTTCTTT.

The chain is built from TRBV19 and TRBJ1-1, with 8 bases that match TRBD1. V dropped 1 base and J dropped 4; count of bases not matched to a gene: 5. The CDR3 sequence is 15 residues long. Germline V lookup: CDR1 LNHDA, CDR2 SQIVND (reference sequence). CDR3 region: CASSIVGQAVTEAFF. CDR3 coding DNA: TGTGCCAGTAGTATAGTGGGACAGGCAGTCACTGAAGCTTTCTTT.

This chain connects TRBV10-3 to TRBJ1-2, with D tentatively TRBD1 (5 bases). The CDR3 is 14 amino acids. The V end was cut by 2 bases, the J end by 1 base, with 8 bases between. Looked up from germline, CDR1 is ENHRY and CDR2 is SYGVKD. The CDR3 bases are TGTGCCATCAGTGAGCCCGGGGGTAACTATGGCTACACCTTC. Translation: CAISEPGGNYGYTF.

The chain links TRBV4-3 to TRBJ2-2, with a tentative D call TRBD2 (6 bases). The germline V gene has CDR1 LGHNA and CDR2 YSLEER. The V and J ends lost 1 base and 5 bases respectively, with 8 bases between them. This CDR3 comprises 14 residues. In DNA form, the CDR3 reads TGCGCCAGCAGCCAAGCGGGAGATACCGGGGAGCTGTTTTTT. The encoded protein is CASSQAGDTGELFF.

CDR3 loop: CASSSTDIGGNTIYF. The CDR3 region has the DNA TGTGCCAGCAGTTCGACAGACATAGGGGGAAACACCATATATTTT. The V call is TRBV6-5, the J call TRBJ1-3; TRBD1 might be the D (5 bases). Trimming removed 4 bases from V and 4 bases from J, with 14 bases in between. The germline V gene encodes CDR1 MNHEY and CDR2 SVGAGI. This CDR3 spans 15 amino acids.

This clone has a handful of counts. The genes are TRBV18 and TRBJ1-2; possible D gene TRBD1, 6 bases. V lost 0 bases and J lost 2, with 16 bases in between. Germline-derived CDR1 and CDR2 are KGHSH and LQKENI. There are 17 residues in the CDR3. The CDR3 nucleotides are TGTGCCAGCTCACCACCAGCTCCCGGGACAACGAACTATGGCTACACCTTC. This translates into CASSPPAPGTTNYGYTF.

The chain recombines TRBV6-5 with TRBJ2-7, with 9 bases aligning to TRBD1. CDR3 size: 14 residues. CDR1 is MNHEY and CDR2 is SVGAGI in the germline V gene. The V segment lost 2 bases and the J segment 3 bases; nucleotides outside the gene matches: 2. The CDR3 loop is CASSYGQGYYEQYF. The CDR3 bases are TGTGCCAGCAGTTACGGACAGGGGTACTACGAGCAGTACTTC.

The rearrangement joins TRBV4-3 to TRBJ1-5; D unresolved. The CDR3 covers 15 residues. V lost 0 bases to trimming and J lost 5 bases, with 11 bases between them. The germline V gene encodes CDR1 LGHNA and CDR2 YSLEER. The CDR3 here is CASSQDRQAYQPQHF. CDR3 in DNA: TGCGCCAGCAGCCAAGATAGGCAGGCATATCAGCCCCAGCATTTT.

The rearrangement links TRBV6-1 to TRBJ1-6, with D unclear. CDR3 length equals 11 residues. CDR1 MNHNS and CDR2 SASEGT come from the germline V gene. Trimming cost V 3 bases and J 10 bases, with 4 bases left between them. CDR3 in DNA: TGTGCCAGCAGTGAGGGCTCACCCCTCCACTTT. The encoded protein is CASSEGSPLHF.

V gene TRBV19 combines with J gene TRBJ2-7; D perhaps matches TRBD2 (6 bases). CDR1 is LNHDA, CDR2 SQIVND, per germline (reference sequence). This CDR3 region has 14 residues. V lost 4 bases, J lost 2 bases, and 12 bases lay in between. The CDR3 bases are TGTGCCAGTAGTAATAGCGGAGAAACCTACGAGCAGTACTTC. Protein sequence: CASSNSGETYEQYF. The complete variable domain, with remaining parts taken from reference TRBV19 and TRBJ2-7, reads DGGITQSPKYLFRKEGQNVTLSCEQNLNHDAMYWYRQDPGQGLRLIYYSQIVNDFQKGDIAEGYSVSREKKESFPLTVTSAQKNPTAFYLCASSNSGETYEQYFGPGTRLTVT.

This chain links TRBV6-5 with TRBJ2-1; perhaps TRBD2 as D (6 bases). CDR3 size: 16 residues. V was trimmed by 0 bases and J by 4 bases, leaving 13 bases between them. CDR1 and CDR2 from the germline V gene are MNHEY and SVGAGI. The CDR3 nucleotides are TGTGCCAGCAGTTACTCGTCTAGCGTTAGTTACAATGAGCAGTTCTTC. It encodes CASSYSSSVSYNEQFF.

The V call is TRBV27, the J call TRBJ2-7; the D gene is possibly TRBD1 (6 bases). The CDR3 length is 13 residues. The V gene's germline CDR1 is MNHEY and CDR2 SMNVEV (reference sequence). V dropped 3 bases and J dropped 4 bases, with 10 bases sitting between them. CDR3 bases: TGTGCCAGCAGTTTCGGGACACCTTACGAGCAGTACTTC. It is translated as CASSFGTPYEQYF.

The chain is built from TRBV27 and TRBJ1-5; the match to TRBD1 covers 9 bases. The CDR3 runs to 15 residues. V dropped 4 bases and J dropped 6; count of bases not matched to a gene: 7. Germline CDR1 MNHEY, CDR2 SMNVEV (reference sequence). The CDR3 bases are TGTGCCAGCAGTTCCGCCGGGACAGGGAGTCAGCCCCAGCATTTT. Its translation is CASSSAGTGSQPQHF.

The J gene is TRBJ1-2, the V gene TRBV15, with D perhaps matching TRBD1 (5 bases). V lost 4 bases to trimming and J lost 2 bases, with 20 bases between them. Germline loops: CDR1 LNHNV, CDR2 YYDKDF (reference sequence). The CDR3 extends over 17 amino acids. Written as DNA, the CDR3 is TGTGCCACCAGCACTAATCAACGCAGGGTGGGGAACTATGGCTACACCTTC. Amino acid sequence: CATSTNQRRVGNYGYTF.

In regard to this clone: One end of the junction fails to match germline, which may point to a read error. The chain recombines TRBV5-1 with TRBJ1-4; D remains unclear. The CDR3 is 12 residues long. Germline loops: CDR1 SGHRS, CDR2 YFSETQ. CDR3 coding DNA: TGCGCCAGCAGCTCGTCGGGTGTCGAACTCTTTTTT. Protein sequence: CASSSSGVELFF.

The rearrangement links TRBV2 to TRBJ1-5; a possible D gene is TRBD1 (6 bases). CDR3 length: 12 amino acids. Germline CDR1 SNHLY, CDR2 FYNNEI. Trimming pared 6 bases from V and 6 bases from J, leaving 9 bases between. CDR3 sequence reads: CASRDSLQPQHF. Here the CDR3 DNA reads TGTGCCAGCAGGGACAGTCTTCAGCCCCAGCATTTT.